These T cell receptor beta chains were read from a single sample in a study of blood T cell repertoires in COVID-19. This table comes from immunoSEQ multiplex PCR, and its TCRdb copy is limited to in-frame clones, with some not included. The sample records around 150,000 clones, just under 85% being singletons. Input material: PBMCs or T cells enriched from blood (not recorded which). The receptors were sampled from a woman between 50 and 59 years old with acute COVID-19. The CDR3 runs from the conserved cysteine through the conserved F or W. The D gene is left open where the match is weak. Clone size, where shown, is once, few, many, or a class for clones that have expanded.

V	size	J	D	DNA	CDR3
TRBV6-5	once	TRBJ1-1	.	TGTGCCAGCAGTACCCGACACAAAGGTGAAGCTTTCTTT	CASSTRHKGEAFF
TRBV27	.	TRBJ2-1	.	TGTGCCAGCCTCGGCTACAATGAGCAGTTCTTC	CASLGYNEQFF
TRBV2	.	TRBJ1-4	TRBD1	TGTGCCAGCAGTGAATATTTAGGGACAGTCGAAAAACTGTTTTTT	CASSEYLGTVEKLFF
TRBV3-1/TRBV3-2	.	TRBJ2-7	TRBD2	TGTGCCAGCAGCCAAGCAACAGCGGGAGAGAGTTACGAGCAGTACTTC	CASSQATAGESYEQYF
TRBV5-5	few	TRBJ2-1	.	TGTGCCAGCAGCTCGGCACAGGGGATTAGCGGGATTCAGTTCAGGGAGCAGTTCTTC	CASSSAQGISGIQFREQFF
TRBV10-3	.	TRBJ2-7	.	TGTGCCATCAGTGGGGTGACAGGTTCCTACGAGCAGTACTTC	CAISGVTGSYEQYF
TRBV6-2/TRBV6-3	.	TRBJ2-1	TRBD2	TGTGCCAGCAGTTCTAGGCTTCGGGAGGGCAGGGAGCAGTTCTTC	CASSSRLREGREQFF
TRBV7-9	.	TRBJ1-1	.	TGTGCCAGCAGCTTAAAGTTGGGACCGGGCGGGACTAAAGCTTTCTTT	CASSLKLGPGGTKAFF
TRBV27	few	TRBJ2-2	TRBD2	TGTGCCAGAACGCTAGCGGGAGAGGTGGGCGGGGAGCTGTTTTTT	CARTLAGEVGGELFF
TRBV2	few	TRBJ2-6	TRBD1	TGTGCCAGCAGTGGGACAGGGGGCTCAGGGAGCTCTGGGGCCAACGTCCTGACTTTC	CASSGTGGSGSSGANVLTF
TRBV7-8	.	TRBJ1-5	.	TGTGCCAGCAGCTTAGTTCCAGGGAATCAGCCCCAGCATTTT	CASSLVPGNQPQHF
TRBV7-8	.	TRBJ1-2	.	TGTGCCAGCAGCTTTTTATCGGGAAACTTCGATAACTATGGCTACACCTTC	CASSFLSGNFDNYGYTF
TRBV2	.	TRBJ1-2	TRBD1	TGTGCCAGCAGGGCCAGAAACGGACAGGGTAGCCTCTATGGCTACACCTTC	CASRARNGQGSLYGYTF
TRBV7-3	.	TRBJ1-1	TRBD1	TGTGCCAGCAGTCCCACAGGGGGCCGGAACACTGAAGCTTTCTTT	CASSPTGGRNTEAFF
TRBV29-1	.	TRBJ1-2	.	TGCAGCGTTGATCAACAGTTGGGGGGTGGCTACACCTTC	CSVDQQLGGGYTF
TRBV10-3	.	TRBJ2-7	.	TGTGCCATCAGTGAGCAGGAGGCCTACGAGCAGTACTTC	CAISEQEAYEQYF
TRBV9	.	TRBJ1-2	TRBD1	TGTGCCAGCAGCGTAGTTCCGGGGACAGAAAAAAATATACTCTATGGCTACACCTTC	CASSVVPGTEKNILYGYTF
TRBV24-1	once	TRBJ2-7	TRBD1	TGTGCCACCATCATACCACCGGGACAGGTCTCCGAGCAGTACTTC	CATIIPPGQVSEQYF
TRBV7-9	.	TRBJ2-1	TRBD2	TGTGCCAGTCTACTTTTGACTAGCGGGAACAATGAGCAGTTCTTC	CASLLLTSGNNEQFF
TRBV6-2/TRBV6-3	once	TRBJ1-1	.	TGTGCCAGCAGTTACCGAGGACCGGGGGGCACTGAAGCTTTCTTT	CASSYRGPGGTEAFF
TRBV4-2	.	TRBJ1-1	.	TGTGCCAGCAGCCAAGGGGAGTTGTGGGGAGCTTTCTTT	CASSQGELWGAFF
TRBV21-1	.	TRBJ2-7	.	TGTGCCAGCAGCAAAGAAGGGACAGAGCACTACGAGCAGTACTTC	CASSKEGTEHYEQYF
TRBV2	.	TRBJ2-1	TRBD2	TGTGCCAGCAGTCTGCGGGAGTACGGTGAGCAGTTCTTC	CASSLREYGEQFF
TRBV3-1/TRBV3-2	.	TRBJ2-3	.	TGTGCCAGCAGCCAAGGCGAGAGGTCGAGCACAGATACGCAGTATTTT	CASSQGERSSTDTQYF
TRBV7-9	.	TRBJ2-5	TRBD2	TGTGCCAGCAGCTTAGGGTCCGGTCTAGCGGGAGAGACCCAGTACTTC	CASSLGSGLAGETQYF
TRBV3-1/TRBV3-2	once	TRBJ1-5	.	TGTGCCAGCAGTCTCGGTGGGGGCGGCAATCAGCCCCAGCATTTT	CASSLGGGGNQPQHF
TRBV7-2	.	TRBJ2-1	.	TGTGCCAGCAGCTTTGGGAGTGAGCAGTTCTTC	CASSFGSEQFF
TRBV7-2	once	TRBJ2-2	.	TGTGCCAGCAGCTTTTACAGGGTTACGAACACCGGGGAGCTGTTTTTT	CASSFYRVTNTGELFF
TRBV14	once	TRBJ2-1	.	TGTGCCAGCAGCCAAGGAGGGAATGAGCAGTTCTTC	CASSQGGNEQFF
TRBV5-4	.	TRBJ2-5	.	TGTGCCAGCAGCTTGCTAGGGGTCCAGACCCAGTACTTC	CASSLLGVQTQYF
TRBV2	.	TRBJ1-5	.	TGTGCCAGAGGGGGGGGCGCGGGTCAGCCCCAGCATTTT	CARGGGAGQPQHF
TRBV28	.	TRBJ2-7	.	TGTGCCAGCGCCCAGGGCGGCGGGGCGAAGTACGAGCAGTACTTC	CASAQGGGAKYEQYF
TRBV2	.	TRBJ2-7	TRBD2	TGTGCCAGCAGTGGGCCGGGACTAGCGGACTACGAGCAGTACTTC	CASSGPGLADYEQYF
TRBV12-5	.	TRBJ1-4	.	TGTGCTAGTGGTTTGGGGCAGAATGAAAAACTGTTTTTT	CASGLGQNEKLFF
TRBV7-3	.	TRBJ2-3	.	TGTGCCAGCAGCCAAAGGGTGGGAGCAACCACAGATACGCAGTATTTT	CASSQRVGATTDTQYF
TRBV5-1	.	TRBJ2-5	.	TGCGCCAGCAGCTTCCGCGGGGCGGGTCAAGAGACCCAGTACTTC	CASSFRGAGQETQYF
TRBV15	.	TRBJ2-3	TRBD2	TGTGCCACCAGCAGAGACAGAGCGGGAGTCAGAGATACGCAGTATTTT	CATSRDRAGVRDTQYF
TRBV9	.	TRBJ1-4	.	TGTGCCAGCAGCTCCCGGGAAGGGTCGCATGAAAAACTGTTTTTT	CASSSREGSHEKLFF
TRBV7-8	few	TRBJ2-7	.	TGTGCCAGCAGCGCCCTTTGGACTACAACCTACGAGCAGTACTTC	CASSALWTTTYEQYF
TRBV27	.	TRBJ2-6	TRBD1	TGTGCCAGCAGTTTTGGGGACAGGGGTCCCCTGGGGGCCAACGTCCTGACTTTC	CASSFGDRGPLGANVLTF
TRBV28	.	TRBJ2-7	TRBD1	TGTGCCAGCAGTTTGGGGACAGGGGATCTCTACGAGCAGTACTTC	CASSLGTGDLYEQYF
TRBV5-1	.	TRBJ2-3	.	TGCGCCAGCAGCTTCCCAGCGGCGGTCACAGATACGCAGTATTTT	CASSFPAAVTDTQYF